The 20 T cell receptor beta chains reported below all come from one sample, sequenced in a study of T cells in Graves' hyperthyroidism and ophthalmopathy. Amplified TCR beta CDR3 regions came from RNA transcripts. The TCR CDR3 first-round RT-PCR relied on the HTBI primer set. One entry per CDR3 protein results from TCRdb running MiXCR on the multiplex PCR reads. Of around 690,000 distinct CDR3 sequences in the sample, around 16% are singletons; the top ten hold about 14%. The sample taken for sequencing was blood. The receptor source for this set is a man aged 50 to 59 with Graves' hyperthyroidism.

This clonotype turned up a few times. The CDR3 bases are TGCGCCAGCAGCCCGCCCCGGGAAGGGGATACGCAGTATTTT. Translation: CASSPPREGDTQYF. The V gene is TRBV5-1, the J gene TRBJ2-3; D may be TRBD2 (5 bases). This CDR3 is built from 14 residues. Germline V gene sequence: CDR1 SGHRS, CDR2 YFSETQ. The ends were cut back, 4 bases at V and 6 bases at J, with 15 bases in the middle.

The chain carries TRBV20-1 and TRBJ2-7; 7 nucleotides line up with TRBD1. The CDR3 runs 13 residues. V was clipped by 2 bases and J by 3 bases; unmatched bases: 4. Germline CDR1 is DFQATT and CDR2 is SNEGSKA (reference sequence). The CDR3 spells CSARRDSGYEQYF. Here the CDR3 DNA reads TGCAGTGCTAGACGGGACAGCGGCTACGAGCAGTACTTC.

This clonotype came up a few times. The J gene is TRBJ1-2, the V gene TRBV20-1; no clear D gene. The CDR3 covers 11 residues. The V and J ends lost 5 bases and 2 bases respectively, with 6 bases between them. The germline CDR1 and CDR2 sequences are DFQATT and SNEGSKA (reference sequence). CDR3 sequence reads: CSAYMNYGYTF. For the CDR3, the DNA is TGCAGTGCTTACATGAACTATGGCTACACCTTC.

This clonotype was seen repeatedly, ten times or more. The CDR3 region has the DNA TGTGCCAGCACCAACTTATCCGGGGAGCTGTTTTTT. This encodes CASTNLSGELFF. The chain couples TRBV5-5 to TRBJ2-2; D is unresolved. The germline V and J ends were trimmed by 6 bases and 6 bases, with 9 bases remaining between them. CDR3 length equals 12 residues. CDR1 and CDR2 (germline): SGHKS, YYEKEE (reference sequence).

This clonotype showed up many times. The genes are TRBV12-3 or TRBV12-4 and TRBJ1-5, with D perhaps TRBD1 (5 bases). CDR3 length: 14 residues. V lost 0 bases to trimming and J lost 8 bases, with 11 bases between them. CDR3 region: CASSLAGVWEPQHF. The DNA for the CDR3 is TGTGCCAGCAGTTTAGCAGGGGTCTGGGAGCCCCAGCATTTT.

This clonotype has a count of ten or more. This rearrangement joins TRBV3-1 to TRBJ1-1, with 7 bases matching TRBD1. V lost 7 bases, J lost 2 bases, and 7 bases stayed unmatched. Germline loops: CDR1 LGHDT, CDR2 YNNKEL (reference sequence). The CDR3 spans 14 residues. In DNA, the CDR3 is TGTGCCAGCACCCCCCAGGGGGTTAACACTGAAGCTTTCTTT. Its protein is CASTPQGVNTEAFF.

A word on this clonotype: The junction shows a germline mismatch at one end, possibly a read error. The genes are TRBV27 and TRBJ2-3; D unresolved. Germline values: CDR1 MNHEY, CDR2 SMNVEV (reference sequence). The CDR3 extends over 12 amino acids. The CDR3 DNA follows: TGTGCCAGCAGTCCGACCACATATACGCAGTATTTT. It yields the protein CASSPTTYTQYF.

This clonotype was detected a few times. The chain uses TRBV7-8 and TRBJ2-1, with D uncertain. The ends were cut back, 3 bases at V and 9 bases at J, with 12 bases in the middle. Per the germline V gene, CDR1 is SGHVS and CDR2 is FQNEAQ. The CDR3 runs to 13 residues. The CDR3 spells CASSFDFTSEQFF. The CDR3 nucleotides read TGTGCCAGCAGCTTCGACTTCACGTCTGAGCAGTTCTTC.

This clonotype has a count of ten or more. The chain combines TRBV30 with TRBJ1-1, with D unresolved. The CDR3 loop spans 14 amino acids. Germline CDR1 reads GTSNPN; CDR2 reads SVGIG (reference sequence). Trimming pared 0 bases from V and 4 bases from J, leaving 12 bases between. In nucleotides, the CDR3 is TGTGCCTGGAGTGTACTGGATCTTAGCACTGAAGCTTTCTTT. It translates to CAWSVLDLSTEAFF. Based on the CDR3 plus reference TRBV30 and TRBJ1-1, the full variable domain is SQTIHQWPATLVQPVGSPLSLECTVEGTSNPNLYWYRQAAGRGLQLLFYSVGIGQISSEVPQNLSASRPQDRQFILSSKKLLLSDSGFYLCAWSVLDLSTEAFFGQGTRLTVV.

For the CDR3, the DNA is TGCGCCAGCAGCTCCTCTGAGGGATACGAGCAGTACTTC. Translating it yields CASSSSEGYEQYF. The V gene is TRBV5-1, the J gene TRBJ2-7; TRBD2 might be the D (5 bases). V was trimmed by 3 bases and J by 4 bases, leaving 11 bases between them. The length of the CDR3 is 13 residues. The germline CDR1 and CDR2 sequences are SGHRS and YFSETQ.

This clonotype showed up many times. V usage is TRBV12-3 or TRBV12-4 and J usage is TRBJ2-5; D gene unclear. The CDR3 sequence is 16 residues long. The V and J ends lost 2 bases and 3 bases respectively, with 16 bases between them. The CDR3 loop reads CASSLSSTVYKETQYF. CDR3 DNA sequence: TGTGCCAGCAGTTTATCGTCGACTGTATACAAAGAGACCCAGTACTTC.

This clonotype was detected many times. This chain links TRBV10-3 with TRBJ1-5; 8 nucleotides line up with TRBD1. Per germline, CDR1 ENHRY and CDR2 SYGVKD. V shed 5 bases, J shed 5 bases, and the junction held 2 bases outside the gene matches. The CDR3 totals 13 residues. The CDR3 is CAISTTGDQPQHF. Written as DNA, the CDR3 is TGTGCCATCAGTACGACAGGGGATCAGCCCCAGCATTTT.

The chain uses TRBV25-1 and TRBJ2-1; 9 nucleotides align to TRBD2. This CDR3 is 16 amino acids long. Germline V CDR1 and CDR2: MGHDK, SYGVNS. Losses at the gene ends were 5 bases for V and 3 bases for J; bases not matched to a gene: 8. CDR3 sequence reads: CASSNPTSGYYNEQFF. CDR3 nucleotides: TGTGCCAGCAGTAACCCGACTAGCGGTTACTACAATGAGCAGTTCTTC.

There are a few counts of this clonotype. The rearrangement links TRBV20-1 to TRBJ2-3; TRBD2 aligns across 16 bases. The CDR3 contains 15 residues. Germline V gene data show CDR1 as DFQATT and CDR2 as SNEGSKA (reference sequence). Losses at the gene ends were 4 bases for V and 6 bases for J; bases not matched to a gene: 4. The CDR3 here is CSANPGLAGGDTQYF. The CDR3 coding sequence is TGCAGTGCTAATCCGGGACTAGCGGGAGGGGATACGCAGTATTTT.

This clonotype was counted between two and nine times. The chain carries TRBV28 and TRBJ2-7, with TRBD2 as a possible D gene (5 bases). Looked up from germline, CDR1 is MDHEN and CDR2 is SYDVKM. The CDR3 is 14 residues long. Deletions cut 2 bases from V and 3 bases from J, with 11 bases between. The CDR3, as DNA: TGTGCCAGCAGTTTACGCGACTATAACTACGAGCAGTACTTC. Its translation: CASSLRDYNYEQYF.

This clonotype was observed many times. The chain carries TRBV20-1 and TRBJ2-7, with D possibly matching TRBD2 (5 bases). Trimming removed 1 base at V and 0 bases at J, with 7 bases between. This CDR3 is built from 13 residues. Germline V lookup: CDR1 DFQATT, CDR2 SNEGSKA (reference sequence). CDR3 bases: TGCAGTGCTAGAGGAGGGAGCTCCTACGAGCAGTACTTC. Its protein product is CSARGGSSYEQYF.

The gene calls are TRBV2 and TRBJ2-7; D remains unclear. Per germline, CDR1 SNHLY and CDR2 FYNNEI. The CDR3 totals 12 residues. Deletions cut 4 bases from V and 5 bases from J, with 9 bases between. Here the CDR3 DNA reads TGTGCCAGCAGTGGGGTAGTCGACGAGCAGTACTTC. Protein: CASSGVVDEQYF.

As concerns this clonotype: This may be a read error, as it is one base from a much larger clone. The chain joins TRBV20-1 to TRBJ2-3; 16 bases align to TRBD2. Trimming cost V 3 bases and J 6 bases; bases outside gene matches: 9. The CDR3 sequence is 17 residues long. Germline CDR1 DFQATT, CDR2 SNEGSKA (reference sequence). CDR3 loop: CSASTGGLAGGMDTQYF. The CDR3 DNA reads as TGCAGTGCTAGCACCGGGGGACTAGCGGGAGGGATGGATACGCAGTATTTT.

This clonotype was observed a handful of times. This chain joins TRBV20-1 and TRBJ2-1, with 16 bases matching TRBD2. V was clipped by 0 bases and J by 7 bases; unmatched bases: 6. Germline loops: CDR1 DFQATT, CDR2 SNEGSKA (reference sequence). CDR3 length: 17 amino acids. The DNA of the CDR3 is TGCAGTGCTAGAGATCTTGGGACTAGCGGGAGGGTGAATGAGCAGTTCTTC. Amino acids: CSARDLGTSGRVNEQFF.

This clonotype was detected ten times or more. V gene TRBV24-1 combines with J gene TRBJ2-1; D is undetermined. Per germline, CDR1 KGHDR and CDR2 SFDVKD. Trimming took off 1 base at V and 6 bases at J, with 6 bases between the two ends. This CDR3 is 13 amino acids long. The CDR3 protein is CATSDLGPNEQFF. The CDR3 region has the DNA TGTGCCACCAGTGATTTAGGGCCCAATGAGCAGTTCTTC.